The clone carrying this TCR beta chain was seen repeatedly, ten times or more. The sample comes from a study of T cells in Graves' hyperthyroidism and ophthalmopathy. TCR beta CDR3 regions were amplified from RNA transcripts. The HTBI primer set was used in a first-round RT-PCR of the TCR CDR3. TCRdb ran MiXCR on the multiplex PCR reads and lists one entry per CDR3 protein. The table has hundreds of thousands of distinct CDR3 sequences, approximately 25% seen once. Per the germline V gene, CDR1 is SGHNT and CDR2 is YENEEA. The CDR3 is 11 amino acids. Trimming removed 3 bases at V and 8 bases at J, with 7 bases between.

Source material: blood. V and J are TRBV11-3 and TRBJ1-1; unclear D gene. This receptor was obtained from a man aged 45-65 years with Graves' hyperthyroidism. CDR3 loop: CASSFRSEAFF. The CDR3 nucleotides are TGTGCCAGCAGCTTCAGATCCGAAGCTTTCTTT.